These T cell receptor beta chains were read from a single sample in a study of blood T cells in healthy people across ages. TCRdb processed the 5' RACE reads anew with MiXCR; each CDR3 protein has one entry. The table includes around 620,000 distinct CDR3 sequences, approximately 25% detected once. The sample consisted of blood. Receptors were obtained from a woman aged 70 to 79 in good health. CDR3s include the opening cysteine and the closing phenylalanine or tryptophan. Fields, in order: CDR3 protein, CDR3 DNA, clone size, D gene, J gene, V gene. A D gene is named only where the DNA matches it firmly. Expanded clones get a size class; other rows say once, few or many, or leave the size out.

CATGRDTLYEQYF TGTGCCACTGGCCGGGACACCTTATACGAGCAGTACTTC NA NA TRBJ2-7 TRBV2
CASRPRGYEQFF TGTGCCAGCAGGCCCAGGGGGTATGAGCAGTTCTTC NA TRBD1 TRBJ2-1 TRBV6-1
CSGENYGYTF TGCAGTGGAGAAAACTATGGCTACACCTTC few NA TRBJ1-2 TRBV20-1
CSAPTGGLNIQYF TGCAGCGCTCCTACGGGGGGGTTAAACATTCAGTACTTC NA TRBD2 TRBJ2-4 TRBV20-1
CASSPRKAVNQETQYF TGTGCCAGCTCACCTCGGAAGGCTGTAAACCAAGAGACCCAGTACTTC NA NA TRBJ2-5 TRBV18
CASSLRGPSSYEQYF TGTGCCAGCAGCTTAAGAGGGCCGAGCTCCTACGAGCAGTACTTC NA NA TRBJ2-7 TRBV7-2
CASAGRSDYEQYF TGTGCCTCTGCCGGTCGGTCCGACTACGAGCAGTACTTC few NA TRBJ2-7 TRBV30
CASSHPGTSGLSYEQYF TGTGCCAGCAGCCATCCCGGGACTAGCGGGCTATCCTACGAGCAGTACTTC NA TRBD2 TRBJ2-7 TRBV4-2
CASSRGSRVSGETQYF TGCGCCAGCAGCCGAGGGAGTCGGGTGTCGGGAGAGACCCAGTACTTC NA NA TRBJ2-5 TRBV5-1
CSARDFAGGSYEQYF TGCAGTGCTAGAGATTTTGCGGGAGGTTCCTACGAGCAGTACTTC NA TRBD2 TRBJ2-7 TRBV20-1
CASSPTGAPGGGELFF TGTGCCAGCAGCCCGACAGGGGCCCCTGGTGGCGGGGAGCTGTTTTTT many TRBD1 TRBJ2-2 TRBV7-2
CASSLTPGTVTEQYF TGTGCCAGCAGCTTAACACCCGGGACAGTAACCGAGCAGTACTTC few TRBD1 TRBJ2-7 TRBV7-3
CASSFTGEETQYF TGTGCCAGCAGCTTCACAGGGGAAGAGACCCAGTACTTC NA TRBD1 TRBJ2-5 TRBV5-1
CASSHGLAGGVYEQYF TGTGCCAGCAGCCACGGGCTAGCGGGGGGGGTCTACGAGCAGTACTTC NA TRBD2 TRBJ2-7 TRBV4-2
CASSQDAAGELFF TGTGCCAGCAGCCAAGATGCCGCCGGGGAGCTGTTTTTT few NA TRBJ2-2 TRBV4-2
CASSPSTSGGAPYNEQFF TGCGCCAGCAGCCCTTCGACTAGCGGGGGGGCTCCCTACAATGAGCAGTTCTTC NA TRBD2 TRBJ2-1 TRBV5-1
CASSEQGGETQYF TGTGCCAGCAGTGAACAAGGGGGGGAGACCCAGTACTTC many NA TRBJ2-5 TRBV2
CASSYGLAGAPVLTF TGTGCCAGCAGTTACGGACTAGCGGGGGCACCCGTCCTGACTTTC NA TRBD2 TRBJ2-6 TRBV6-2/TRBV6-3
CASSPPGSSAREAFF TGTGCCAGCTCACCACCGGGTAGTTCCGCCAGGGAAGCTTTCTTT few NA TRBJ1-1 TRBV18
CASRGGQETQYF TGTGCCAGCAGGGGGGGGCAAGAGACCCAGTACTTC many TRBD2 TRBJ2-5 TRBV2
CATSRDLPSGGPNTEAFF TGTGCCACCAGCAGAGACTTGCCTTCAGGGGGCCCGAACACTGAAGCTTTCTTT many TRBD1 TRBJ1-1 TRBV15
CASSYPSSSFDTQYF TGTGCCAGCAGTTACCCCTCGAGTTCTTTTGATACGCAGTATTTT many NA TRBJ2-3 TRBV6-6
CATSRGGGAPDTQYF TGTGCCACCTCCCGTGGCGGGGGGGCCCCAGATACGCAGTATTTT NA TRBD2 TRBJ2-3 TRBV7-9
CAIGGVNTEAFF TGTGCCATCGGGGGAGTTAACACTGAAGCTTTCTTT NA NA TRBJ1-1 TRBV10-3
CASSSGGQGGYEQYF TGTGCCAGCAGCTCCGGGGGACAGGGCGGCTACGAGCAGTACTTC NA TRBD1 TRBJ2-7 TRBV7-3
CASSLGVGGGGQSQPQHF TGTGCCAGCAGCTTAGGTGTAGGAGGGGGCGGCCAAAGTCAGCCCCAGCATTTT NA TRBD1 TRBJ1-5 TRBV7-2
CAWGNYGYTF TGTGCCTGGGGGAACTATGGCTACACCTTC NA NA TRBJ1-2 TRBV30
CSAREAYRNEKLFF TGCAGTGCAAGGGAGGCGTATAGAAATGAAAAACTGTTTTTT few NA TRBJ1-4 TRBV20-1
CSVEGAGYSYEQYF TGCAGCGTTGAAGGGGCAGGGTACTCCTACGAGCAGTACTTC NA NA TRBJ2-7 TRBV29-1
CSARLAGAEQFF TGCAGTGCTAGACTAGCGGGGGCTGAGCAGTTCTTC few TRBD2 TRBJ2-1 TRBV20-1
CASSQTGTGRADEQFF TGCGCCAGCAGCCAAACCGGGACAGGGAGAGCCGATGAGCAGTTCTTC NA TRBD1 TRBJ2-1 TRBV4-1
CASSSRLRRPNEQYF TGTGCCAGCAGCTCACGCCTGAGGCGACCGAACGAGCAGTACTTC NA NA TRBJ2-7 TRBV11-3
CASSPTGGGSEKLFF TGTGCCAGCAGTCCTACAGGGGGCGGGTCGGAAAAACTGTTTTTT NA TRBD1 TRBJ1-4 TRBV12-3/TRBV12-4
CATSSCSGTQYF TGTGCCACCAGCAGTTGCTCCGGGACCCAGTACTTC few NA TRBJ2-5 TRBV15
CASSLGQTKQQYF TGTGCCAGCAGCCTGGGACAAACTAAGCAGCAGTACTTC NA NA TRBJ2-5 TRBV11-2
CASSITGDQPQHF TGTGCCAGCAGCATTACAGGGGATCAGCCCCAGCATTTT NA TRBD1 TRBJ1-5 TRBV5-5
CASAPNYQTYEKLFF TGTGCTAGTGCCCCCAATTACCAGACCTATGAAAAACTGTTTTTT NA NA TRBJ1-4 TRBV12-5
CASSEGGGGETQYF TGTGCCAGCAGTGAAGGGGGCGGGGGTGAGACCCAGTACTTC NA NA TRBJ2-5 TRBV25-1
CSARDTTHQGTQYF TGCAGTGCTAGAGATACTACCCACCAAGGGACCCAGTACTTC few NA TRBJ2-5 TRBV20-1
CASSSGRGLGLTLHF TGTGCCAGCAGCTCCGGACGGGGGTTGGGTCTCACCCTCCACTTT NA NA TRBJ1-6 TRBV7-2
CASSQETTSRTDTQYF TGTGCCAGCAGCCAAGAAACGACTAGCCGCACAGATACGCAGTATTTT NA TRBD2 TRBJ2-3 TRBV4-2
CASPPLAGVTDTQYF TGTGCCAGCCCCCCGCTAGCGGGGGTCACAGATACGCAGTATTTT NA TRBD2 TRBJ2-3 TRBV7-2
CASSYSIPGTTIAKNIQYF TGTGCCAGCAGTTATTCCATTCCCGGGACAACCATAGCCAAAAACATTCAGTACTTC NA NA TRBJ2-4 TRBV6-5
CASSQYGSSYNSPLHF TGTGCCAGCTCACAGTATGGATCCTCCTACAATTCACCCCTCCACTTT few NA TRBJ1-6 TRBV18
CASSRQGGDGVGAGYTF TGTGCCAGCAGCCGCCAGGGTGGAGATGGAGTTGGAGCTGGCTACACCTTC NA NA TRBJ1-2 TRBV7-8
CASSSDRLYTEAFF TGTGCCAGCAGCTCGGACAGACTCTATACTGAAGCTTTCTTT NA NA TRBJ1-1 TRBV7-9
CATSDPNRDRGGGSFF TGTGCCACCAGTGATCCCAACCGGGACAGGGGAGGGGGATCTTTCTTT NA TRBD1 TRBJ1-1 TRBV24-1
CAWTWTGDDEKLFF TGTGCCTGGACTTGGACAGGGGATGATGAAAAACTGTTTTTT NA TRBD1 TRBJ1-4 TRBV30
CSARPPRQIQETQYF TGCAGTGCTAGACCCCCACGCCAGATCCAAGAGACCCAGTACTTC NA NA TRBJ2-5 TRBV20-1
CASSQGLFQETQYF TGTGCCAGCAGCCAAGGGTTGTTCCAAGAGACCCAGTACTTC few NA TRBJ2-5 TRBV4-2